This is a list of T cell receptor beta chains from one sample in a study of CD8+ T cells in alopecia areata. The repertoire was sequenced with immunoSEQ multiplex PCR; TCRdb's copy has only in-frame clones and lacks some. Of 130,000 to 150,000 clones listed, 80% to 90% are singletons. The starting material was CD8+ T cells sorted from blood, obtained at week 4, from a patient treated with tofacitinib. The source of these receptors is a human donor with alopecia areata. Each CDR3 is given without its conserved first and last residue. Each record gives: CDR3 protein, V gene, J gene.

CDR3aa: ASSSRWDLAYEQY; v_gene: TRBV7-2; j_gene: TRBJ2-7
CDR3aa: ATQQTGWEQY; v_gene: TRBV10-3; j_gene: TRBJ2-7
CDR3aa: ASTSNGGYQETQY; v_gene: TRBV6-5; j_gene: TRBJ2-5
CDR3aa: ASQDSSYEQY; v_gene: TRBV6-5; j_gene: TRBJ2-7
CDR3aa: ASSINPAGVDTQY; v_gene: TRBV19; j_gene: TRBJ2-3
CDR3aa: ASSPSGAGGSYEQY; v_gene: TRBV5-1; j_gene: TRBJ2-7
CDR3aa: ASSGEGYEQY; v_gene: TRBV5-4; j_gene: TRBJ2-7
CDR3aa: SVEDRGVEETQY; v_gene: TRBV29-1; j_gene: TRBJ2-5
CDR3aa: ASSILPGRGQDNSPLH; v_gene: TRBV19; j_gene: TRBJ1-6
CDR3aa: ASSRTQTQETQY; v_gene: TRBV4-3; j_gene: TRBJ2-5
CDR3aa: ASSLRESPLH; v_gene: TRBV7-8; j_gene: TRBJ1-6
CDR3aa: ASSLSGPEGEQY; v_gene: TRBV5-4; j_gene: TRBJ2-7
CDR3aa: ASSLGYRDRGQQAF; v_gene: TRBV4-3; j_gene: TRBJ1-1
CDR3aa: ASSYQVANSPLH; v_gene: TRBV6-5; j_gene: TRBJ1-6
CDR3aa: ASSYSCTGGEQF; v_gene: TRBV6-5; j_gene: TRBJ2-1
CDR3aa: ASSQGNPYSDSPLH; v_gene: TRBV4-3; j_gene: TRBJ1-6
CDR3aa: AWSAGTLVEF; v_gene: TRBV30; j_gene: TRBJ2-1
CDR3aa: ASSPSAVNTEAF; v_gene: TRBV5-4; j_gene: TRBJ1-1
CDR3aa: ASSQDVPSGGALAGELF; v_gene: TRBV4-1; j_gene: TRBJ2-2
CDR3aa: ASSQVQGAADYGYT; v_gene: TRBV4-2; j_gene: TRBJ1-2
CDR3aa: ASSASRDTYYEQY; v_gene: TRBV2; j_gene: TRBJ2-7
CDR3aa: ASSDLGDPSGEQF; v_gene: TRBV2; j_gene: TRBJ2-1
CDR3aa: ASSPQGAGELF; v_gene: TRBV4-1; j_gene: TRBJ2-2
CDR3aa: ASSLDMIGTGELF; v_gene: TRBV7-9; j_gene: TRBJ2-2
CDR3aa: SVAGGSSYNEQF; v_gene: TRBV29-1; j_gene: TRBJ2-1
CDR3aa: ASSLTGDNEQF; v_gene: TRBV7-6; j_gene: TRBJ2-1
CDR3aa: ASSAHRDGGSYEQY; v_gene: TRBV4-1; j_gene: TRBJ2-7